This T cell receptor (beta chain) was sequenced for a study of T cell repertoires in cytomegalovirus infection. Study-level findings and limits: HLA-C-restricted CMV clonotypes gave the most frequent clonotype in two of eight donors.

TCRdb re-derived calls from the reads in MiXCR, one entry per CDR3 protein. The sample has roughly 230,000 distinct CDR3 sequences; 9% to 15% are singletons. The V and J ends lost 2 bases and 4 bases respectively, with 9 bases between them. Germline V gene sequence: CDR1 KGHSH, CDR2 LQKENI. CDR3 length: 15 amino acids. This clonotype was picked up a small number of times. What it recognizes is unknown. The V and J genes are TRBV18 and TRBJ1-6, with a weak D call TRBD1 (5 bases). The specimen sequenced was PBMCs. This receptor was identified in a human donor in good health (CMV status not recorded). Some clones in this sample may be carry-over from other donors' samples. The DNA for the CDR3 is TGTGCCAGCTCACCATCGACAGAATATAATTCACCCCTCCACTTT. Translating gives CASSPSTEYNSPLHF.